This T cell receptor beta chain derives from a study of cytomegalovirus exposure and HLA in healthy donors. Germline CDR1 and CDR2: SGDLS and YYNGEE. The V and J ends lost 0 bases and 2 bases, in that order; junction bases with no gene match: 6. CDR3 size: 16 residues. 60 Vbeta and 13 Jbeta primers were used in PCR. Method: immunoSEQ multiplex PCR; TCRdb's copy keeps in-frame clones and lacks some. This sample has roughly 100,000 clones, with approximately 80% found just once. The receptor was isolated from a female donor in good health and CMV-seronegative. Input material: PBMCs. The genes are TRBV9 and TRBJ2-5; 8 positions agree with TRBD1. DNA for the CDR3: TGTGCCAGCAGCGTAGTACCTGGACAGGGACAAGAGACCCAGTACTTC. As protein: CASSVVPGQGQETQYF.